The present T cell receptor (beta chain) was sequenced within a study of blood T cell repertoires in COVID-19. The protocol was immunoSEQ multiplex PCR, while the TCRdb copy is restricted to in-frame clones and leaves out a portion. Of about 200,000 clones listed, 88% are singletons. The CDR3 runs 14 residues. The germline CDR1 and CDR2 sequences are MNHEY and SMNVEV (reference sequence). The V and J ends lost 8 bases and 1 base respectively, with 14 bases between them. The rearrangement uses TRBV27 and TRBJ1-1; tentatively, D is TRBD1 (6 bases). This receptor was identified in a young man with active or convalescent COVID-19. The sequenced sample consisted of peripheral blood. The CDR3: CASAPGGANTEAFF. DNA of the CDR3: TGTGCCAGCGCCCCGGGGGGGGCGAACACTGAAGCTTTCTTT.